Below, one T cell receptor (beta chain) is given with its context. CDR3 length equals 15 residues. The V end was cut by 4 bases, the J end by 2 bases, with 14 bases between. Germline CDR1 and CDR2: LGHDT and YNNKEL (reference sequence). Generated by immunoSEQ multiplex PCR, the TCRdb table keeps only in-frame clones and is missing some. This table holds about 190,000 clones, 82% found once. The source of the sample is a study of blood T cell repertoires in COVID-19. About the study: The cDNA or gDNA used as material had been derived from T cells, B-cell-depleted T cells, or PBMCs.

This study enrolled people aged roughly 18 to 89 from about 24 US geographic areas. This receptor was taken from a woman between 55 and 75 years old with acute COVID-19. The source material was PBMCs or T cells enriched from blood (not recorded which). The V call is TRBV3-1 (or the pseudogene TRBV3-2), the J call TRBJ1-2; the D is unclear. In DNA form, the CDR3 reads TGTGCCAGCAGCCCCGGTAGTTCAGGCAACTATGGCTACACCTTC. Its translation is CASSPGSSGNYGYTF.